Listed below are T cell receptor beta chains from one sample, sequenced in a study of T cell responses to AZD1222 COVID-19 vaccine. Profiled with immunoSEQ multiplex PCR; TCRdb holds only in-frame clones, not every one. This sample carries around 78,000 clones, over 80% of them seen once, and the ten largest clones take 2.9%. The input for sequencing was peripheral blood, taken on day 0 of AZD1222 vaccination. The source is an adult in good health. CDR3s leave out the opening cysteine and the closing phenylalanine or tryptophan. The order of the fields is V gene, J gene, CDR3 protein.

TRBV5-4	TRBJ1-2	ASSLVMGNRGYT
TRBV9	TRBJ2-7	ASSLGTAVYEQY
TRBV7-9	TRBJ1-1	ASSFDTEAF
TRBV25-1	TRBJ1-2	ASRTQGTNYGYT
TRBV5-6	TRBJ2-2	ASSFQAGELF
TRBV7-2	TRBJ2-7	ASSLARGYYEQY
TRBV7-2	TRBJ2-1	ASSLGGGAGNEQF
TRBV4-2	TRBJ1-2	ASSQGPRANYGYT
TRBV7-3	TRBJ1-1	ASSLMAGGNTEAF
TRBV7-8	TRBJ1-1	ASSLVGQGGTEAF
TRBV7-2	TRBJ1-1	ASRVGANTEAF
TRBV3-1/TRBV3-2	TRBJ2-3	ASSPPSGRAGTDTQY
TRBV5-6	TRBJ2-7	ASSWLTGDYEQY
TRBV19	TRBJ1-3	ASSIKGASGNTIY
TRBV6-5	TRBJ1-5	ASRSGRNQPQH
TRBV9	TRBJ1-1	ASSAGGYTEAF
TRBV18	TRBJ1-2	ASSPAGLIGYT
TRBV2	TRBJ1-4	ASKGTDRGGEKLF
TRBV7-9	TRBJ2-7	ASSLNQGSYEQY
TRBV19	TRBJ2-5	ASSRNRGQETQY
TRBV7-2	TRBJ2-3	ASSLVGGSGAGGDTQY
TRBV6-2/TRBV6-3	TRBJ1-2	ASSAPGQGVRGYT
TRBV5-4	TRBJ2-5	ASSLLTGGTETQY
TRBV9	TRBJ1-2	ASSVGRGSGYGYT
TRBV27	TRBJ2-3	ASRRGTDTQY
TRBV3-1/TRBV3-2	TRBJ2-4	ASSQGTSGVLAKNIQY
TRBV19	TRBJ2-7	ASSAPRRGLGEQY
TRBV10-1	TRBJ2-3	ASSESKSQDTQY
TRBV6-5	TRBJ2-1	ASTRTSGENEQF
TRBV6-5	TRBJ2-7	ASQSGLAVREQY
TRBV18	TRBJ2-1	ASSTTSGPNNEQF
TRBV30	TRBJ2-7	AWSEGGGEQY
TRBV4-3	TRBJ1-6	ASSQVFGGNSYNSPLH
TRBV14	TRBJ1-2	ASSQGTSYGYT